These 6 T cell receptor beta chains were sequenced from one sample in a study of blood T cell repertoires in COVID-19. TCRdb's copy holds only in-frame clones and misses some; the assay was immunoSEQ multiplex PCR. This table has about 150,000 clones, roughly 80% appearing once. Sequences were obtained from peripheral blood. The receptor source for this set is a woman aged 55-69 years with acute or convalescent COVID-19.

This chain joins TRBV27 and TRBJ1-5; tentatively, D is TRBD1 (6 bases). Germline CDR1 MNHEY, CDR2 SMNVEV (reference sequence). The CDR3 consists of 16 residues. V was pared by 5 bases and J by 0 bases, with 14 bases between. CDR3 amino acids: CASSLNRVNSNQPQHF. As DNA, the CDR3 is TGTGCCAGCAGTCTCAACAGGGTTAATAGCAATCAGCCCCAGCATTTT.

V is TRBV24-1 and J is TRBJ1-2; unclear D gene. CDR3 size: 12 residues. From germline, CDR1 is KGHDR and CDR2 SFDVKD. Trimming removed 0 bases from V and 11 bases from J, with 9 bases in between. The CDR3, as DNA: TGTGCCACCAGTGATTTGCTTGAGAGATACACCTTC. It codes for CATSDLLERYTF.

This chain joins TRBV7-6 and TRBJ1-5; possibly TRBD1 for D (5 bases). The CDR3 runs to 14 residues. Germline V gene lookup returns CDR1 SGHVS and CDR2 FNYEAQ. V lost 1 base to trimming and J lost 4 bases, with 8 bases between them. CDR3 residues: CASSLGQLNQPQHF. CDR3 bases: TGTGCCAGCAGCTTAGGACAGCTAAATCAGCCCCAGCATTTT.

This chain connects TRBV29-1 to TRBJ1-5; D ambiguous. The CDR3 extends over 12 amino acids. Germline lookup yields CDR1 SQVTM and CDR2 ANQGSEA. V shed 7 bases and J shed 7 bases, with 14 bases lying between them. The CDR3: CSAITRGQPQHF. CDR3 DNA: TGCAGCGCCATAACTCGGGGACAGCCCCAGCATTTT.

The CDR3 here is CASTREVGNTEAFF. DNA for the CDR3: TGTGCCAGCACCCGTGAGGTTGGGAACACTGAAGCTTTCTTT. V is TRBV3-1 (or the pseudogene TRBV3-2) and J is TRBJ1-1; D unresolved. CDR1 is LGHDT and CDR2 is YNNKEL in the germline V gene (reference sequence). V was clipped by 7 bases and J by 1 base, with 13 bases between them. The CDR3 length is 14 residues.

The chain carries TRBV24-1 and TRBJ1-1; 7 bases are shared with TRBD1. The junction had 6 bases not matched to a gene; V was cut back by 2 bases and J by 4 bases. The CDR3 runs to 15 residues. CDR1 is KGHDR, CDR2 SFDVKD, per germline. The CDR3 DNA sequence: TGTGCCACCAGTGATTCTAAGGGGGCGTCCACTGAAGCTTTCTTT. The encoded protein is CATSDSKGASTEAFF.